Listed below are T cell receptor beta chains from one sample, sequenced in a study of blood T cells in healthy people across ages. TCRdb processed the 5' RACE reads anew with MiXCR; each CDR3 protein has one entry. The sample carries about 1.6 million distinct CDR3 sequences, around 35% recorded once. Material: blood. Receptors were obtained from a woman younger than 45 in good health. Both conserved end residues are part of each CDR3. Fields, in order: V gene, clone size, J gene, D gene, CDR3 DNA, CDR3 protein. A D gene is named only where the DNA matches it firmly. Not every row has a clone size; where given, it reads once, few, many or a size class.

v_call: TRBV4-2
clone_size: .
j_call: TRBJ2-1
d_call: .
cdr3_nt: TGTGCCAGCAGCCACCAATTGGCGTCCTACAATGAGCAGTTCTTC
cdr3_aa: CASSHQLASYNEQFF

v_call: TRBV30
clone_size: .
j_call: TRBJ2-7
d_call: .
cdr3_nt: TGTGCCTGGACTGAAGGGCCCTACGAGCAGTACTTC
cdr3_aa: CAWTEGPYEQYF

v_call: TRBV7-3
clone_size: .
j_call: TRBJ2-1
d_call: TRBD2
cdr3_nt: TGTGCCAGCAGCACCACGCCGGGGACTAGCGGGGGGGGGATGTTCTTC
cdr3_aa: CASSTTPGTSGGGMFF

v_call: TRBV5-1
clone_size: many
j_call: TRBJ2-7
d_call: .
cdr3_nt: TGCGCCAGCAGCTCCGACACCTACGAGCAGTACTTC
cdr3_aa: CASSSDTYEQYF

v_call: TRBV11-2
clone_size: many
j_call: TRBJ2-7
d_call: TRBD1
cdr3_nt: TGTGCCAGCAGCCCCCGGATTGGACAGGGAATCGAGCAGTACTTC
cdr3_aa: CASSPRIGQGIEQYF

v_call: TRBV20-1
clone_size: few
j_call: TRBJ1-5
d_call: TRBD1
cdr3_nt: TGCAGTGCTAGCATAGGGACAGTTCGCAATCAGCCCCAGCATTTT
cdr3_aa: CSASIGTVRNQPQHF

v_call: TRBV5-1
clone_size: few
j_call: TRBJ2-7
d_call: .
cdr3_nt: TGCGCCAGCAGCTTGGGTCCAGGACCCGTCCGAACCTACGAGCAGTACTTC
cdr3_aa: CASSLGPGPVRTYEQYF

v_call: TRBV28
clone_size: .
j_call: TRBJ2-1
d_call: .
cdr3_nt: TGTGCCAGCAGCCTCGGGACGCCGGTCAGGAATGAGCAGTTCTTC
cdr3_aa: CASSLGTPVRNEQFF

v_call: TRBV6-2/TRBV6-3
clone_size: .
j_call: TRBJ2-5
d_call: .
cdr3_nt: TGTGCCAGCAGCTACAGAGTCAAGTACATCCAAGAGACCCAGTACTTC
cdr3_aa: CASSYRVKYIQETQYF

v_call: TRBV4-1
clone_size: many
j_call: TRBJ2-7
d_call: .
cdr3_nt: TGCGCCAGCGCCCGAGACAGCCTGTACGAGCAGTACTTC
cdr3_aa: CASARDSLYEQYF

v_call: TRBV5-1
clone_size: .
j_call: TRBJ2-3
d_call: TRBD1
cdr3_nt: TGCGCCAGCAGCTTGGAGGACAGGGGTCCAGATACGCAGTATTTT
cdr3_aa: CASSLEDRGPDTQYF

v_call: TRBV12-3/TRBV12-4
clone_size: few
j_call: TRBJ2-1
d_call: TRBD2
cdr3_nt: TGTGCCAGCAGTTCCGGACTAGCGGGATGGCCAGACAATGAGCAGTTCTTC
cdr3_aa: CASSSGLAGWPDNEQFF

v_call: TRBV9
clone_size: .
j_call: TRBJ2-1
d_call: TRBD2
cdr3_nt: TGTGCCAGCAGCCCGGCTAGCGGCGGAGGGGATGAGCAGTTCTTC
cdr3_aa: CASSPASGGGDEQFF

v_call: TRBV11-3
clone_size: few
j_call: TRBJ2-1
d_call: TRBD2
cdr3_nt: TGTGCCAGCAGCCCCGGGACTAGCGGGGCACTGGGCGATGAGCAGTTCTTC
cdr3_aa: CASSPGTSGALGDEQFF

v_call: TRBV20-1
clone_size: once
j_call: TRBJ1-1
d_call: .
cdr3_nt: TGCAGTGCTAGAGATGCCCAGGATATCGACACTGAAGCTTTCTTT
cdr3_aa: CSARDAQDIDTEAFF

v_call: TRBV3-1
clone_size: few
j_call: TRBJ1-1
d_call: .
cdr3_nt: TGTGCCAGCAGCCAAGTCGCACCGAACACTGAAGCTTTCTTT
cdr3_aa: CASSQVAPNTEAFF

v_call: TRBV20-1
clone_size: few
j_call: TRBJ1-1
d_call: .
cdr3_nt: TGCAGTGCTCCCCCACGAGGGAGCACTGAAGCTTTCTTT
cdr3_aa: CSAPPRGSTEAFF

v_call: TRBV30
clone_size: few
j_call: TRBJ1-5
d_call: .
cdr3_nt: TGTGCCTGGAGTAACAGGTGGGGCAATCAGCCCCAGCATTTT
cdr3_aa: CAWSNRWGNQPQHF

v_call: TRBV4-1
clone_size: few
j_call: TRBJ2-3
d_call: .
cdr3_nt: TGCGCCAGCAGCCAAGTAGAGAAGGGGACAGATACGCAGTATTTT
cdr3_aa: CASSQVEKGTDTQYF

v_call: TRBV20-1
clone_size: once
j_call: TRBJ1-5
d_call: TRBD1
cdr3_nt: TGCAGTGCTAGATTAGGGGTAACAGGGGGCTGGCAGCCCCAGCATTTT
cdr3_aa: CSARLGVTGGWQPQHF

v_call: TRBV12-3/TRBV12-4
clone_size: once
j_call: TRBJ1-5
d_call: .
cdr3_nt: TGTGCCAGCAGTTTAGCGGGGAATCAGCCCCGGCATTTT
cdr3_aa: CASSLAGNQPRHF

v_call: TRBV7-6
clone_size: .
j_call: TRBJ2-1
d_call: TRBD2
cdr3_nt: TGTGCCAGCAGCACAAATTTTCTAGCGGGAGACCGCGACCCGAGCTCCTACAATGAGCAGTTCTTC
cdr3_aa: CASSTNFLAGDRDPSSYNEQFF

v_call: TRBV30
clone_size: few
j_call: TRBJ2-3
d_call: TRBD1
cdr3_nt: TGTGCCTGGAACCTCATAACAGGGGAAGATACGCAGTATTTT
cdr3_aa: CAWNLITGEDTQYF

v_call: TRBV12-3/TRBV12-4
clone_size: many
j_call: TRBJ1-1
d_call: .
cdr3_nt: TGTGCCAGTAGGAGTCCGGACACTGAAGCTTTCTTT
cdr3_aa: CASRSPDTEAFF

v_call: TRBV27
clone_size: .
j_call: TRBJ1-5
d_call: .
cdr3_nt: TGTGCCAGCAGTCCTACACCTCGGAGCAATCAGCCCCAGCATTTT
cdr3_aa: CASSPTPRSNQPQHF

v_call: TRBV29-1
clone_size: few
j_call: TRBJ2-5
d_call: TRBD2
cdr3_nt: TGCAGCGTCTCCGGGACTAGCGGGGGGCGGGGGGAGACCCAGTACTTC
cdr3_aa: CSVSGTSGGRGETQYF

v_call: TRBV2
clone_size: many
j_call: TRBJ2-7
d_call: .
cdr3_nt: TGTGCCAGCAGCTCCCTAGCGTACGAGCAGTACTTC
cdr3_aa: CASSSLAYEQYF

v_call: TRBV20-1
clone_size: .
j_call: TRBJ2-1
d_call: TRBD2
cdr3_nt: TGCAGTGCTCTCGGGACTAGCGCTGTCAATGAGCAGTTCTTC
cdr3_aa: CSALGTSAVNEQFF